A selection of T cell receptor beta chains follows, all from one sample in a study of blood T cells in healthy people across ages. TCRdb independently ran MiXCR on the 5' RACE reads; one entry per CDR3 protein. Among more than 800,000 distinct CDR3 sequences listed, 29% were seen once. The material sequenced was blood. The receptors derive from an elderly woman in good health. Each CDR3 is given with its conserved first and last residue. The D gene is left open where the match is weak. Rows give clone size only sometimes, using once, few, many, or a class for an expanded clone.

clone size: few
D gene: .
J gene: TRBJ1-2
V gene: TRBV5-5
CDR3 protein: CASSLRQGSGYTF
CDR3 DNA: TGTGCCAGCAGCTTGAGGCAGGGTAGTGGCTACACCTTC

clone size: .
D gene: TRBD2
J gene: TRBJ2-4
V gene: TRBV30
CDR3 protein: CARSPTAGGDIQYF
CDR3 DNA: TGTGCCCGGAGTCCTACAGCCGGGGGGGACATTCAGTACTTC

clone size: .
D gene: .
J gene: TRBJ1-1
V gene: TRBV11-1
CDR3 protein: CASSLEASGRTEAFF
CDR3 DNA: TGTGCCAGCAGCTTAGAGGCGTCAGGGCGGACTGAAGCTTTCTTT

clone size: .
D gene: TRBD2
J gene: TRBJ2-1
V gene: TRBV7-3
CDR3 protein: CASSLRFGGGKNEQFF
CDR3 DNA: TGTGCCAGCAGCTTAAGATTCGGGGGGGGCAAGAATGAGCAGTTCTTC

clone size: many
D gene: TRBD1
J gene: TRBJ1-5
V gene: TRBV6-5
CDR3 protein: CASSIGQGRNQPQHF
CDR3 DNA: TGTGCCAGCAGCATAGGACAGGGGAGAAATCAGCCCCAGCATTTT

clone size: few
D gene: .
J gene: TRBJ2-3
V gene: TRBV4-1
CDR3 protein: CVSSPTPSTDTQYF
CDR3 DNA: TGCGTCAGCAGCCCAACCCCCAGCACAGATACGCAGTATTTT

clone size: .
D gene: TRBD1
J gene: TRBJ2-1
V gene: TRBV20-1
CDR3 protein: CSAGDRGTYNEQFF
CDR3 DNA: TGCAGTGCGGGGGACAGGGGAACCTACAATGAGCAGTTCTTC

clone size: many
D gene: TRBD2
J gene: TRBJ2-3
V gene: TRBV7-2
CDR3 protein: CASRKTGTSMYF
CDR3 DNA: TGTGCCAGCAGAAAAACCGGGACTAGCATGTATTTT

clone size: few
D gene: .
J gene: TRBJ2-5
V gene: TRBV7-9
CDR3 protein: CASSLALREETQYF
CDR3 DNA: TGTGCCAGCAGCTTAGCGCTAAGGGAAGAGACCCAGTACTTC

clone size: many
D gene: .
J gene: TRBJ2-1
V gene: TRBV7-2
CDR3 protein: CASSSSGRGGYNEQFF
CDR3 DNA: TGTGCCAGCAGCTCGAGTGGCAGGGGGGGCTACAATGAGCAGTTCTTC

clone size: few
D gene: TRBD1
J gene: TRBJ1-5
V gene: TRBV2
CDR3 protein: CASRLNPGGNQPQHF
CDR3 DNA: TGTGCCAGCAGACTCAATCCAGGGGGGAATCAGCCCCAGCATTTT

clone size: many
D gene: .
J gene: TRBJ2-7
V gene: TRBV20-1
CDR3 protein: CSARSGTQSSYEQYF
CDR3 DNA: TGCAGTGCTCGTTCCGGGACTCAGAGCTCCTACGAGCAGTACTTC

clone size: .
D gene: .
J gene: TRBJ2-1
V gene: TRBV7-2
CDR3 protein: CASSQGGGRTNDEQFF
CDR3 DNA: TGCGCCAGCAGCCAAGGGGGCGGGAGAACGAACGATGAGCAGTTCTTC

clone size: many
D gene: .
J gene: TRBJ2-3
V gene: TRBV4-3
CDR3 protein: CASSQAAGFGGSTDTQYF
CDR3 DNA: TGCGCCAGCAGCCAAGCGGCTGGTTTTGGGGGAAGCACAGATACGCAGTATTTT

clone size: many
D gene: .
J gene: TRBJ2-7
V gene: TRBV12-3/TRBV12-4
CDR3 protein: CASSRRDEQYF
CDR3 DNA: TGTGCCAGCAGCCGCCGGGACGAGCAGTACTTC

clone size: many
D gene: TRBD1
J gene: TRBJ1-2
V gene: TRBV12-3/TRBV12-4
CDR3 protein: CASRTGGPGGYTF
CDR3 DNA: TGTGCCAGCAGGACAGGGGGCCCGGGTGGCTACACCTTC

clone size: .
D gene: TRBD2
J gene: TRBJ2-4
V gene: TRBV6-6
CDR3 protein: CASSSRGVRGAKNIQYF
CDR3 DNA: TGTGCCAGCAGTTCCCGGGGGGTCCGGGGGGCCAAAAACATTCAGTACTTC

clone size: many
D gene: .
J gene: TRBJ2-7
V gene: TRBV4-3
CDR3 protein: CASSRVSETRGKNYEQYF
CDR3 DNA: TGCGCCAGCAGCCGCGTATCGGAGACCAGGGGAAAAAACTACGAGCAGTACTTC

clone size: many
D gene: TRBD1
J gene: TRBJ2-6
V gene: TRBV5-1
CDR3 protein: CASSAELQGTGANVLTF
CDR3 DNA: TGCGCCAGCAGCGCGGAGCTACAGGGGACAGGGGCCAACGTCCTGACTTTC

clone size: many
D gene: .
J gene: TRBJ1-2
V gene: TRBV7-9
CDR3 protein: CASSLQAGDGYTF
CDR3 DNA: TGTGCCAGCAGCTTACAGGCGGGGGATGGCTACACCTTC

clone size: .
D gene: .
J gene: TRBJ1-4
V gene: TRBV14
CDR3 protein: CASSLYTDEKLFF
CDR3 DNA: TGTGCCAGCAGCCTCTATACCGATGAAAAACTGTTTTTT

clone size: few
D gene: .
J gene: TRBJ2-1
V gene: TRBV28
CDR3 protein: CASSPGTLDVYNEQFF
CDR3 DNA: TGTGCCAGCAGTCCGGGGACCCTGGACGTCTACAATGAGCAGTTCTTC

clone size: .
D gene: .
J gene: TRBJ2-2
V gene: TRBV28
CDR3 protein: CASSLGDFDTGELFF
CDR3 DNA: TGTGCCAGCAGTTTAGGGGACTTCGACACCGGGGAGCTGTTTTTT

clone size: .
D gene: .
J gene: TRBJ2-5
V gene: TRBV7-8
CDR3 protein: CASSRRTGRGHETQYF
CDR3 DNA: TGTGCCAGCAGCCGACGGACAGGGAGGGGGCATGAGACCCAGTACTTC

clone size: few
D gene: .
J gene: TRBJ2-7
V gene: TRBV18
CDR3 protein: CASSPGSPNEQYF
CDR3 DNA: TGTGCCAGCTCACCAGGGAGTCCAAACGAGCAGTACTTC

clone size: many
D gene: .
J gene: TRBJ1-2
V gene: TRBV24-1
CDR3 protein: CATSEWTVGYTF
CDR3 DNA: TGTGCCACCAGTGAATGGACGGTGGGCTACACCTTC

clone size: .
D gene: .
J gene: TRBJ2-3
V gene: TRBV25-1
CDR3 protein: CASSASQGLLADTQYF
CDR3 DNA: TGTGCCAGCAGTGCCTCGCAGGGGCTACTGGCAGATACGCAGTATTTT

clone size: .
D gene: TRBD2
J gene: TRBJ2-2
V gene: TRBV20-1
CDR3 protein: CSARAVTSGSTGELFF
CDR3 DNA: TGCAGTGCTAGAGCCGTGACTAGCGGGAGCACCGGGGAGCTGTTTTTT

clone size: many
D gene: TRBD1
J gene: TRBJ2-3
V gene: TRBV7-8
CDR3 protein: CASSLERGRSTDTQYF
CDR3 DNA: TGTGCCAGCAGCTTAGAGAGGGGGCGTAGCACAGATACGCAGTATTTT

clone size: many
D gene: .
J gene: TRBJ2-5
V gene: TRBV20-1
CDR3 protein: CSARDGGQETQYF
CDR3 DNA: TGCAGTGCTAGAGATGGGGGACAAGAGACCCAGTACTTC

clone size: few
D gene: .
J gene: TRBJ1-2
V gene: TRBV30
CDR3 protein: CAWSPPGLMVGYTF
CDR3 DNA: TGTGCCTGGAGTCCGCCGGGGTTAATGGTTGGCTACACCTTC

clone size: .
D gene: .
J gene: TRBJ1-3
V gene: TRBV7-2
CDR3 protein: CASSPDGNTIYF
CDR3 DNA: TGTGCCAGCAGCCCGGATGGAAACACCATATATTTT

clone size: many
D gene: .
J gene: TRBJ2-1
V gene: TRBV7-2
CDR3 protein: CASSTGLKEQFF
CDR3 DNA: TGTGCCAGCAGTACAGGGCTCAAGGAGCAGTTCTTC

clone size: many
D gene: .
J gene: TRBJ1-2
V gene: TRBV27
CDR3 protein: CASSFGKGPNYGYTF
CDR3 DNA: TGTGCCAGCAGTTTTGGGAAGGGCCCCAACTATGGCTACACCTTC

clone size: few
D gene: .
J gene: TRBJ1-2
V gene: TRBV5-6
CDR3 protein: CASSAARGADGYTF
CDR3 DNA: TGTGCCAGCAGCGCTGCCCGGGGGGCCGATGGCTACACCTTC

clone size: few
D gene: TRBD1
J gene: TRBJ1-2
V gene: TRBV5-8
CDR3 protein: CASSLNGGQGYTF
CDR3 DNA: TGTGCCAGCAGCTTGAACGGGGGACAGGGCTACACCTTC

clone size: once
D gene: .
J gene: TRBJ2-1
V gene: TRBV29-1
CDR3 protein: CSGDHLMGNEQFF
CDR3 DNA: TGCAGCGGTGACCACCTAATGGGCAATGAGCAGTTCTTC

clone size: .
D gene: TRBD2
J gene: TRBJ2-3
V gene: TRBV25-1
CDR3 protein: CASSELAGGRDTQYF
CDR3 DNA: TGTGCCAGCAGTGAACTAGCGGGGGGGAGGGATACGCAGTATTTT

clone size: many
D gene: TRBD2
J gene: TRBJ2-1
V gene: TRBV27
CDR3 protein: CASSFFVTSGGHNEQFF
CDR3 DNA: TGTGCCAGCAGTTTCTTCGTCACTAGCGGGGGGCACAATGAGCAGTTCTTC

clone size: many
D gene: TRBD2
J gene: TRBJ2-3
V gene: TRBV11-2
CDR3 protein: CASSLAGTRTDTQYF
CDR3 DNA: TGTGCCAGCAGTCTAGCGGGGACTCGCACAGATACGCAGTATTTT

clone size: many
D gene: .
J gene: TRBJ2-1
V gene: TRBV3-1
CDR3 protein: CASSRIKNEQFF
CDR3 DNA: TGTGCCAGCAGCCGGATAAAAAATGAGCAGTTCTTC

clone size: many
D gene: TRBD2
J gene: TRBJ2-7
V gene: TRBV12-3/TRBV12-4
CDR3 protein: CASSPSGGTSYEQYF
CDR3 DNA: TGTGCCAGCAGCCCTAGCGGGGGGACCTCCTACGAGCAGTACTTC

clone size: many
D gene: .
J gene: TRBJ1-2
V gene: TRBV5-1
CDR3 protein: CASRPQFDLANYGYTF
CDR3 DNA: TGCGCCAGCAGACCACAATTCGACCTTGCTAACTATGGCTACACCTTC

clone size: many
D gene: .
J gene: TRBJ2-5
V gene: TRBV5-1
CDR3 protein: CASSPSTGSEETQYF
CDR3 DNA: TGCGCCAGCAGCCCATCCACAGGGTCGGAAGAGACCCAGTACTTC

clone size: many
D gene: .
J gene: TRBJ1-5
V gene: TRBV12-3/TRBV12-4
CDR3 protein: CASSLSRSLNQPQHF
CDR3 DNA: TGTGCCAGCAGTTTAAGCAGGAGTCTCAATCAGCCCCAGCATTTT

clone size: many
D gene: TRBD2
J gene: TRBJ2-7
V gene: TRBV10-2
CDR3 protein: CASSPTGRGGQYEQYF
CDR3 DNA: TGCGCCAGCAGCCCCACCGGGAGGGGGGGCCAGTATGAGCAGTACTTC

clone size: many
D gene: .
J gene: TRBJ2-1
V gene: TRBV20-1
CDR3 protein: CSATEMTGGREQFF
CDR3 DNA: TGCAGTGCTACGGAGATGACCGGCGGCAGGGAGCAGTTCTTC

clone size: many
D gene: TRBD1
J gene: TRBJ2-5
V gene: TRBV28
CDR3 protein: CASRRQGAVKTQYF
CDR3 DNA: TGTGCCAGCAGAAGACAGGGGGCGGTAAAAACCCAGTACTTC

clone size: .
D gene: .
J gene: TRBJ1-5
V gene: TRBV20-1
CDR3 protein: CSAPTLQGSNQPQHF
CDR3 DNA: TGCAGTGCTCCAACCTTACAGGGTAGCAATCAGCCCCAGCATTTT

clone size: .
D gene: .
J gene: TRBJ1-5
V gene: TRBV24-1
CDR3 protein: CATSDPTGSGNQPQHF
CDR3 DNA: TGTGCCACCAGTGACCCCACAGGGAGCGGCAATCAGCCCCAGCATTTT

clone size: .
D gene: TRBD1
J gene: TRBJ1-6
V gene: TRBV2
CDR3 protein: CASSSDRGSPNSPLHF
CDR3 DNA: TGTGCCAGCAGTTCCGACAGGGGGTCCCCTAATTCACCCCTCCACTTT

clone size: few
D gene: .
J gene: TRBJ1-1
V gene: TRBV20-1
CDR3 protein: CSARDIGGAFF
CDR3 DNA: TGCAGTGCTAGAGATATAGGTGGCGCTTTCTTT

clone size: many
D gene: .
J gene: TRBJ2-1
V gene: TRBV6-2/TRBV6-3
CDR3 protein: CASSYHNEQFF
CDR3 DNA: TGTGCCAGCAGTTACCATAATGAGCAGTTCTTC

clone size: .
D gene: TRBD1
J gene: TRBJ2-7
V gene: TRBV30
CDR3 protein: CAWSAGQAPYEQYF
CDR3 DNA: TGTGCCTGGTCCGCGGGACAGGCCCCCTACGAGCAGTACTTC

clone size: many
D gene: TRBD2
J gene: TRBJ2-5
V gene: TRBV7-2
CDR3 protein: CASSPATLAGGLSETQYF
CDR3 DNA: TGTGCCAGCAGCCCCGCGACCCTAGCGGGGGGGCTGTCAGAGACCCAGTACTTC

clone size: many
D gene: .
J gene: TRBJ2-1
V gene: TRBV6-2/TRBV6-3
CDR3 protein: CASSSPWASPGNEQFF
CDR3 DNA: TGTGCCAGCAGTTCACCATGGGCATCTCCAGGGAATGAGCAGTTCTTC

clone size: many
D gene: .
J gene: TRBJ2-3
V gene: TRBV7-2
CDR3 protein: CASSPMVASTDTQYF
CDR3 DNA: TGTGCCAGCAGCCCAATGGTGGCCAGCACAGATACGCAGTATTTT

clone size: many
D gene: .
J gene: TRBJ2-1
V gene: TRBV5-1
CDR3 protein: CASSFEKSSYNEQFF
CDR3 DNA: TGCGCCAGCAGCTTTGAGAAAAGCTCCTACAATGAGCAGTTCTTC

clone size: many
D gene: TRBD2
J gene: TRBJ2-5
V gene: TRBV5-6
CDR3 protein: CASSNGGGQETQYF
CDR3 DNA: TGTGCCAGCAGCAATGGGGGGGGACAAGAGACCCAGTACTTC